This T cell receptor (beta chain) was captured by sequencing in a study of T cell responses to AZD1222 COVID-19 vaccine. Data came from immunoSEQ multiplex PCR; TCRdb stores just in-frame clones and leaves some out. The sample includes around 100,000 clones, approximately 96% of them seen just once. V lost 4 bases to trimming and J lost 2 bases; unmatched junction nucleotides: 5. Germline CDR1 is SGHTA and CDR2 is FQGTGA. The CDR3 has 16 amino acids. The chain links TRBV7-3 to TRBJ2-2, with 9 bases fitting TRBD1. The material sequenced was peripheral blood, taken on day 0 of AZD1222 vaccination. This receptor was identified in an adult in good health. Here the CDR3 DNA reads TGTGCCAGCAGCTCTGGACAGGGGCTAAACACCGGGGAGCTGTTTTTT. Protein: CASSSGQGLNTGELFF.